This entry lists 31 T cell receptor beta chains sequenced from one sample in a study of shared clonotypes between healthy human individuals. Generated by immunoSEQ multiplex PCR, the TCRdb table keeps only in-frame clones and is missing some. Of 1,100,000 or so clones in the sample, 70% to 80% were seen once. Sequenced: memory CD4+ T cells from PBMCs. Documented subset: CD45RA-negative fraction. The receptors were sampled from a young man in good health. Some clones in this sample may be carry-over from other donors' samples.

The rearrangement uses TRBV10-1 and TRBJ2-1; possible D gene TRBD2, 5 bases. V gave up 9 bases and J gave up 7 bases, with 19 bases separating them. The CDR3 is 14 residues long. CDR1 and CDR2 from the germline V gene are WNHNN and SYGVQD (reference sequence). The chain's CDR3 is CASPRGPRGNEQFF. The CDR3 coding sequence is TGCGCCAGTCCCAGAGGCCCCCGGGGTAATGAGCAGTTCTTC.

The gene calls are TRBV5-1 and TRBJ1-1; D is ambiguous. Germline V gene data show CDR1 as SGHRS and CDR2 as YFSETQ. The CDR3 contains 13 residues. V lost 6 bases and J lost 1, with 10 bases in between. CDR3 sequence reads: CASNAQANTEAFF. DNA for the CDR3: TGCGCCAGCAACGCCCAAGCGAACACTGAAGCTTTCTTT.

The CDR3 DNA reads TGTGCCAGCAGCTTGACAGACCGACTGAACACTGAAGCTTTCTTT. Its translation: CASSLTDRLNTEAFF. V usage is TRBV5-6 and J usage is TRBJ1-1; D call uncertain. Germline values: CDR1 SGHDT, CDR2 YYEEEE. This CDR3 has 15 amino acids. Trimming removed 1 base from V and 0 bases from J, with 10 bases in between.

The V call is TRBV28, the J call TRBJ1-4; 7 positions match TRBD1. Trimming at V came to 5 bases and at J to 5 bases, leaving 8 bases not matched to a gene. The CDR3 loop spans 15 amino acids. The germline CDR1 and CDR2 sequences are MDHEN and SYDVKM. CDR3 bases: TGTGCCAGCAGTCCCGACAGGGTCTTAAATGAAAAACTGTTTTTT. Translated: CASSPDRVLNEKLFF.

This clone has more than one count but fewer than ten. The same CDR3 arises from other DNA sequences in this sample as well. The chain's CDR3 is CSVDRGNTEAFF. In DNA, the CDR3 is TGCAGCGTTGACAGGGGGAACACTGAAGCTTTCTTT. This chain uses TRBV29-1 with TRBJ1-1, with a tentative D call TRBD1 (6 bases). Trimming took off 3 bases at V and 1 base at J, with 6 bases between the two ends. The CDR3 is 12 residues long. Germline lookup yields CDR1 SQVTM and CDR2 ANQGSEA.

The chain carries TRBV5-4 and TRBJ1-1; 10 bases align to TRBD1. Germline lookup yields CDR1 SGHNT and CDR2 YYREEE (reference sequence). This CDR3 contains 15 residues. The J segment lost 5 bases and the V segment lost 4 bases, leaving 8 bases of the junction unmatched. CDR3 sequence (DNA): TGTGCCAGCAGCGAAGACAGGGGGCTACGAACTGAAGCTTTCTTT. Protein: CASSEDRGLRTEAFF. The whole variable domain, remainder taken from reference TRBV5-4 and TRBJ1-1, is ETGVTQSPTHLIKTRGQQVTLRCSSQSGHNTVSWYQQALGQGPQFIFQYYREEENGRGNFPPRFSGLQFPNYSSELNVNALELDDSALYLCASSEDRGLRTEAFFGQGTRLTVV.

The table lists this clone with a few counts. This chain joins TRBV19 and TRBJ1-4; D perhaps matches TRBD1 (6 bases). This CDR3 is 15 amino acids long. Trimming left V 3 bases short and J 5 bases short, with 13 bases between. Germline V CDR1 and CDR2: LNHDA, SQIVND (reference sequence). DNA for the CDR3: TGTGCCAGTAGTATGTACCGGGACAAGAATGAAAAACTGTTTTTT. It specifies CASSMYRDKNEKLFF.

The chain uses TRBV4-2 and TRBJ2-5; 12 nucleotides agree with TRBD1. The germline gives CDR1 LGHNA, CDR2 YNFKEQ. This CDR3 has 18 amino acids. V shed 0 bases, J shed 1 base, and the junction held 6 bases outside the gene matches. The chain's CDR3 is CASSQESGQGASQETQYF. The CDR3 nucleotides read TGTGCCAGCAGCCAAGAGTCGGGACAGGGGGCCAGCCAAGAGACCCAGTACTTC.

The chain combines TRBV7-9 with TRBJ1-4; 7 positions agree with TRBD1. The CDR3 is made up of 16 amino acids. CDR1 and CDR2 from the germline V gene are SEHNR and FQNEAQ (reference sequence). After removal of 2 bases from V and 4 bases from J, the junction contained 7 bases not matched to a gene. In DNA, the CDR3 is TGTGCCAGCAGCTTATACCTACAGGGGATTAATGAAAAACTGTTTTTT. This encodes CASSLYLQGINEKLFF.

V usage is TRBV7-6 and J usage is TRBJ1-3; D unclear. The CDR3 covers 15 residues. The germline V gene encodes CDR1 SGHVS and CDR2 FNYEAQ. V was shortened by 8 bases and J by 4 bases, with 18 bases between the two germline ends. The CDR3 spells CASSPGPNVGNTIYF. As DNA, the CDR3 is TGTGCCAGCTCTCCCGGGCCAAACGTGGGAAACACCATATATTTT. The complete variable domain, with remaining parts taken from reference TRBV7-6 and TRBJ1-3, reads GAGVSQSPRYKVTKRGQDVALRCDPISGHVSLYWYRQALGQGPEFLTYFNYEAQQDKSGLPNDRFSAERPEGSISTLTIQRTEQRDSAMYRCASSPGPNVGNTIYFGEGSWLTVV.

This clone was observed a handful of times. CDR3 coding DNA: TGTGCCAGCAACGAGGACAGGGGGCATGTAGGAGAGACCCAGTACTTC. Amino acids: CASNEDRGHVGETQYF. The chain links TRBV2 to TRBJ2-5; TRBD1 matches at 11 bases. Germline CDR1 and CDR2: SNHLY and FYNNEI. The junction had 11 bases not matched to a gene; V was cut back by 7 bases and J by 4 bases. The CDR3 sequence is 16 residues long.

This clone appeared once. This chain uses TRBV11-2 with TRBJ2-5, with D perhaps matching TRBD2 (5 bases). Germline V gene sequence: CDR1 SGHAT, CDR2 FQNNGV. The CDR3 is 14 amino acids. Trimming stripped 6 bases from V and 1 base from J, with 12 bases between. The CDR3 bases are TGTGCCAGCAGACCTACTAGGACCCAAGAGACCCAGTACTTC. Protein sequence: CASRPTRTQETQYF.

The V gene is TRBV15, the J gene TRBJ1-1; D not certain. Germline-derived CDR1 and CDR2 are LNHNV and YYDKDF (reference sequence). The CDR3 totals 13 residues. V lost 5 bases and J lost 1, with 8 bases in between. The CDR3 DNA follows: TGTGCCACCAGCCTCTCAGGGAACACTGAAGCTTTCTTT. Amino acids: CATSLSGNTEAFF.

About this clone: In the same sample, other DNA sequences code for this CDR3. The chain is built from TRBV28 and TRBJ1-5; the D is unclear. This CDR3 contains 13 residues. Germline CDR1 is MDHEN and CDR2 is SYDVKM. With 2 bases removed from V and 2 bases from J, the gap between germline ends came to 4 bases. CDR3 sequence reads: CASSLDGNQPQHF. The CDR3 region has the DNA TGTGCCAGCAGTTTAGATGGCAATCAGCCCCAGCATTTT.

This rearrangement joins TRBV7-3 to TRBJ2-3; 7 bases are a match to TRBD1. Germline assignment: CDR1 SGHTA and CDR2 FQGTGA. The junction had 8 bases not matched to a gene; V was cut back by 4 bases and J by 4 bases. This CDR3 comprises 15 residues. The CDR3 bases are TGTGCCAGCAGCTCAAGACAGGGCAGTTCAGATACGCAGTATTTT. Its translation is CASSSRQGSSDTQYF.

The chain links TRBV30 to TRBJ1-6, with D hard to call. Germline loops: CDR1 GTSNPN, CDR2 SVGIG (reference sequence). V lost 4 bases and J lost 7, with 11 bases in between. This CDR3 comprises 13 residues. CDR3 in amino acids: CAWIGQGNSPLHF. In DNA, the CDR3 is TGTGCCTGGATAGGGCAAGGGAATTCACCCCTCCACTTT.

The V gene is TRBV6-5, the J gene TRBJ1-2; 7 bases match TRBD1. This CDR3 spans 14 amino acids. V lost 5 bases and J lost 7; bases outside the gene matches: 10. Looked up from germline, CDR1 is MNHEY and CDR2 is SVGAGI. In DNA, the CDR3 is TGTGCCAGCAGTCCCGGGACAGTCGCTTTTGGCTACACCTTC. This codes for CASSPGTVAFGYTF.

The V and J genes are TRBV27 and TRBJ2-7; 12 bases are a match to TRBD2. The germline V gene encodes CDR1 MNHEY and CDR2 SMNVEV (reference sequence). With 5 bases clipped from V and 0 bases from J, the junction kept 2 bases outside the gene matches. The CDR3 length is 15 residues. CDR3 loop: CASSGLAGSSYEQYF. CDR3 bases: TGTGCCAGCAGTGGACTAGCGGGGTCCTCCTACGAGCAGTACTTC.

This sequence joins TRBV7-2 and TRBJ2-2; 14 nucleotides agree with TRBD2. Trimming took 6 bases from V and 4 from J; bases not matched to a gene: 10. The CDR3 spans 18 residues. Germline CDR1 reads SGHTA; CDR2 reads FQGNSA. The CDR3: CASRNRGLAGEGTGELFF. CDR3 sequence (DNA): TGTGCCAGCAGAAATAGGGGACTAGCGGGAGAGGGCACCGGGGAGCTGTTTTTT.

This clone was counted once. The chain combines TRBV7-3 with TRBJ1-1; 12 bases fit TRBD1. CDR1 is SGHTA and CDR2 is FQGTGA in the germline V gene. The J segment lost 11 bases and the V segment lost 5 bases, leaving 6 bases of the junction unmatched. The CDR3 extends over 13 amino acids. CDR3 amino acids: CASSRDRGLLAFF. DNA for the CDR3: TGTGCCAGCAGCCGGGACAGGGGGCTTTTGGCTTTCTTT.

V gene TRBV7-6 combines with J gene TRBJ2-5; 9 bases fit TRBD2. Germline CDR1 SGHVS, CDR2 FNYEAQ. The length of the CDR3 is 15 residues. V was clipped by 1 base and J by 5 bases; unmatched bases: 5. DNA for the CDR3: TGTGCCAGCAGCTTAGTCACTAGCGGGTTCGAGACCCAGTACTTC. This translates into CASSLVTSGFETQYF.

The chain links TRBV19 to TRBJ1-3; a weak D match, TRBD1 (5 bases). The CDR3 loop spans 13 amino acids. Germline CDR1 is LNHDA and CDR2 is SQIVND (reference sequence). Trimming took off 8 bases at V and 3 bases at J, with 11 bases between the two ends. CDR3 bases: TGTGCCAGTTGGGGGGAGAGTGGAAACACCATATATTTT. Protein product: CASWGESGNTIYF.

CDR3 nucleotides: TGCGCCAGCAGCCGGGGGCGGGGAACGGGCACAGATACGCAGTATTTT. This sequence encodes CASSRGRGTGTDTQYF. V gene TRBV5-1 combines with J gene TRBJ2-3, with D perhaps matching TRBD1 or TRBD2 (6 bases each). V was shortened by 4 bases and J by 1 base, with 16 bases between the two germline ends. The CDR3 covers 16 residues. Germline CDR1 is SGHRS and CDR2 is YFSETQ.

A remark on this clone: Sequence at one end of the junction differs from germline and may be a read error. This chain links TRBV7-3 with TRBJ2-2, with 8 nucleotides matching TRBD2. The germline CDR1 and CDR2 sequences are SGHTA and FQGTGA. This CDR3 contains 15 residues. CDR3 loop: CAGSFGTRGTGELFF. Written as DNA, the CDR3 is TGTGCCGGCAGCTTCGGGACTAGGGGGACCGGGGAGCTGTTTTTT.

This clone was counted a single time. The J gene is TRBJ1-1, the V gene TRBV9, with 7 positions matching TRBD1. Germline V gene sequence: CDR1 SGDLS, CDR2 YYNGEE. This CDR3 comprises 15 residues. V shed 5 bases and J 3 bases; nucleotides not matched to a gene: 10. CDR3 amino acids: CASSRRQGGDTEAFF. CDR3 DNA sequence: TGTGCCAGCAGTAGGCGACAGGGAGGGGACACTGAAGCTTTCTTT.

The CDR3 spells CASSEGTSGRDTQYF. Written as DNA, the CDR3 is TGTGCCAGCAGCGAGGGGACTAGCGGGAGGGATACGCAGTATTTT. The chain links TRBV5-4 to TRBJ2-3; 15 positions agree with TRBD2. Looked up from germline, CDR1 is SGHNT and CDR2 is YYREEE (reference sequence). J lost 6 bases, V lost 4 bases, and 3 bases had no gene match. This CDR3 spans 15 amino acids.

This chain connects TRBV6-1 to TRBJ1-3, with 9 bases aligning to TRBD1. Per germline, CDR1 MNHNS and CDR2 SASEGT. The CDR3 consists of 15 residues. J gave up 8 bases and V 6 bases, and 11 bases lay outside the gene matches. This chain's CDR3 is CASRGTGGGEDTIYF. CDR3 nucleotides: TGTGCCAGCAGGGGAACAGGGGGCGGTGAAGACACCATATATTTT.

This clone was detected a few times. Distinct nucleotide sequences in the sample also encode this CDR3. The chain uses TRBV9 and TRBJ1-1; D possibly corresponds to TRBD1 (5 bases). The germline V and J ends were trimmed by 3 bases and 3 bases, with 12 bases remaining between them. Germline CDR1 is SGDLS and CDR2 is YYNGEE. The CDR3 is made up of 14 amino acids. The DNA of the CDR3 is TGTGCCAGCAGCGCGACACCGGGGGACACTGAAGCTTTCTTT. Amino acids: CASSATPGDTEAFF.

The CDR3 sequence is CASSQEGTANTEAFF. CDR3 DNA: TGTGCCAGCAGCCAAGAAGGGACGGCGAACACTGAAGCTTTCTTT. The chain employs TRBV4-2 and TRBJ1-1; possibly TRBD1 for D (5 bases). The CDR3 totals 15 residues. Germline lookup yields CDR1 LGHNA and CDR2 YNFKEQ. V dropped 0 bases and J dropped 1 base, with 9 bases sitting between them.

The chain combines TRBV5-4 with TRBJ2-7; 12 bases are a match to TRBD1. Germline lookup yields CDR1 SGHNT and CDR2 YYREEE (reference sequence). V was pared by 4 bases and J by 2 bases, with 10 bases of the junction left unmatched. CDR3 length: 17 amino acids. The CDR3 spells CASSHAFGDRGPYEQYF. The CDR3 DNA reads as TGTGCCAGCAGCCACGCATTTGGGGACAGGGGGCCCTACGAGCAGTACTTC.

Notes on this clone: One end of the junction is discordant with germline, which a read error may explain. The J gene is TRBJ2-2, the V gene TRBV12-5; TRBD1 or TRBD2 may be the D gene (5 bases each). CDR1 and CDR2 (germline): LGHNT, FRNRAP. This CDR3 is 14 amino acids long. In DNA, the CDR3 is TGTGCTAGTGGCTTGGGACCCCGAGGCGGGGAGCTGTTTTTT. Protein product: CASGLGPRGGELFF.